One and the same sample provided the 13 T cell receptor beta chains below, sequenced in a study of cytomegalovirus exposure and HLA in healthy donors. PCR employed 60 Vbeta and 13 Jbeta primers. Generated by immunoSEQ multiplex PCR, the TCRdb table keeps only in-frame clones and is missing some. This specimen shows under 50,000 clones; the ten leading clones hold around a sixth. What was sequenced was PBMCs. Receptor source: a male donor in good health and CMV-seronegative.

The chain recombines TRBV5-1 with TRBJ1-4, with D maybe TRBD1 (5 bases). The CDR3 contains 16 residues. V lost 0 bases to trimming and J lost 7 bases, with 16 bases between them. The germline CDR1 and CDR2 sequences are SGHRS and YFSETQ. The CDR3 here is CASSLVGRDRAEKLFF. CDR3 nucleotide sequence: TGCGCCAGCAGCTTGGTGGGCAGGGATCGTGCTGAAAAACTGTTTTTT.

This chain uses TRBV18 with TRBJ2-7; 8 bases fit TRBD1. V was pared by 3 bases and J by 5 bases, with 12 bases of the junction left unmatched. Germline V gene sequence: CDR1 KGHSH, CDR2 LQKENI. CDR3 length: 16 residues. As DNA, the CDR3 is TGTGCCAGCTCACCGCGTGACAGGACAGGGATCAACGAGCAGTACTTC. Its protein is CASSPRDRTGINEQYF.

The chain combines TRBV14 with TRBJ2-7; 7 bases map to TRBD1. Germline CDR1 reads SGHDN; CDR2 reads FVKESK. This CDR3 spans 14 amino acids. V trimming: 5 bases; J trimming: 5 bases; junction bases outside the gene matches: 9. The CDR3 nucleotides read TGTGCCAGCAGCACCTGGGACAGCAAGGACGAGCAGTACTTC. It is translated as CASSTWDSKDEQYF.

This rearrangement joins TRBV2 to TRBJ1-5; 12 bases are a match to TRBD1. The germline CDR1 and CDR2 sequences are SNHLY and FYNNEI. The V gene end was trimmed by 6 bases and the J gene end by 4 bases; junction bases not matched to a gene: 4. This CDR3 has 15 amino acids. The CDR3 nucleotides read TGTGCCAGCAGGAAGGGACAGGGGGCGAATCAGCCCCAGCATTTT. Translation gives CASRKGQGANQPQHF.

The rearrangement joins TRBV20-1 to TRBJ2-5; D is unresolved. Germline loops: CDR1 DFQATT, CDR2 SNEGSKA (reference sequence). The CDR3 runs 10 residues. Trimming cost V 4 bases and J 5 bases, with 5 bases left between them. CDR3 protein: CSAMRETQYF. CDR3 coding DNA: TGCAGTGCTATGCGGGAGACCCAGTACTTC.

The CDR3 bases are TGTGCCAGCAGCCAAGCAGGGGGCGACTATGGCTACACCTTC. Its translation: CASSQAGGDYGYTF. The V and J genes are TRBV4-2 and TRBJ1-2, with 8 positions matching TRBD1. V was clipped by 1 base and J by 3 bases; unmatched bases: 1. CDR1 LGHNA and CDR2 YNFKEQ come from the germline V gene. The CDR3 has 14 residues.

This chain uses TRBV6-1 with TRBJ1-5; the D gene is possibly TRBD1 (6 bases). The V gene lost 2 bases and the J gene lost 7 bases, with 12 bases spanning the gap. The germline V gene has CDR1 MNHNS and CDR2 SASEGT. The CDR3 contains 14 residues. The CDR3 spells CASSESDRLQPQHF. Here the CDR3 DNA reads TGTGCCAGCAGTGAAAGCGACAGGTTGCAGCCCCAGCATTTT.

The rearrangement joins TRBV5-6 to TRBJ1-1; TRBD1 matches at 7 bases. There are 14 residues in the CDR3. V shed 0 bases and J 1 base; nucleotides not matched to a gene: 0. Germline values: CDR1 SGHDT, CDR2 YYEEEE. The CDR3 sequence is CASSLGTGNTEAFF. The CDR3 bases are TGTGCCAGCAGCTTGGGGACAGGGAACACTGAAGCTTTCTTT.

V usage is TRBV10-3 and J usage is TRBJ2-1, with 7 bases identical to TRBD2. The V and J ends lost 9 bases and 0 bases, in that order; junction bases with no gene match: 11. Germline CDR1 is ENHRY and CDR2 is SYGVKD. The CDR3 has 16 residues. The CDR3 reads CAIGGGDPDSYNEQFF. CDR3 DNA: TGTGCCATTGGGGGAGGGGACCCCGACTCCTACAATGAGCAGTTCTTC.

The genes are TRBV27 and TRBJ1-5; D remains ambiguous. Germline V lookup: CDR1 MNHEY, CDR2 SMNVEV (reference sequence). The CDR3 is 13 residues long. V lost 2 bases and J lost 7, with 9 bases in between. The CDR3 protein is CASSLIPGQPQHF. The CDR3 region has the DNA TGTGCCAGCAGTTTAATTCCGGGACAGCCCCAGCATTTT.

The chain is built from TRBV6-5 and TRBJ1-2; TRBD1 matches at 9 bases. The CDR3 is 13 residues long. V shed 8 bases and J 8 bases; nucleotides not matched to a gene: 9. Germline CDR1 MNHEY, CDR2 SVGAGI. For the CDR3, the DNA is TGTGCCAGCGACTCTCCTACAGGGGGCGGCTACACCTTC. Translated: CASDSPTGGGYTF.

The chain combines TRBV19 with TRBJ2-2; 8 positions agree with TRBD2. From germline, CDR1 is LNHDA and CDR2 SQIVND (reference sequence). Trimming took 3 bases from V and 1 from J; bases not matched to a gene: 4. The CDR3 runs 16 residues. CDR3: CASSISGTLNTGELFF. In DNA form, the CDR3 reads TGTGCCAGTAGTATTAGCGGGACACTGAACACCGGGGAGCTGTTTTTT.

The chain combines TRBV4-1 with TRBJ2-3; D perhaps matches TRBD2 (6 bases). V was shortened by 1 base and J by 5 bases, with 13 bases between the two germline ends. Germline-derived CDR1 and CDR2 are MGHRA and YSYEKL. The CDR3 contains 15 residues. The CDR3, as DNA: TGCGCCAGCAGCCAAGGAAACGTCGGGGGAGATACGCAGTATTTT. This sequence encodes CASSQGNVGGDTQYF.